Shown below are 10 T cell receptor beta chains from a single sample sequenced in a study of T cell repertoires in cytomegalovirus infection. Each CDR3 protein gets one entry after TCRdb re-called the reads with MiXCR. The data show about 490,000 distinct CDR3 sequences, about 11% seen once. The source material was PBMCs. The source of these receptors is a human donor in good health (CMV status not recorded). Some clones in this sample may be carry-over from other donors' samples.

This clonotype was picked up a small number of times. This chain joins TRBV20-1 and TRBJ2-3, with TRBD2 as a possible D gene (6 bases). V was clipped by 4 bases and J by 6 bases, with 11 bases between them. The CDR3 extends over 12 amino acids. Germline V gene data show CDR1 as DFQATT and CDR2 as SNEGSKA (reference sequence). CDR3 nucleotide sequence: TGCAGTGCTAAGTGGCTAGCGGATACGCAGTATTTT. Translated, it gives CSAKWLADTQYF.

This clonotype was observed at least ten times. This chain links TRBV29-1 with TRBJ1-1, with a possible D match to TRBD1 (6 bases). CDR3 length: 13 residues. The ends were cut back, 5 bases at V and 5 bases at J, with 15 bases in the middle. CDR1 is SQVTM and CDR2 is ANQGSEA in the germline V gene. CDR3 region: CSVRSGARTEAFF. CDR3 in DNA: TGCAGCGTTAGATCGGGGGCGCGGACTGAAGCTTTCTTT.

This clonotype was counted at least ten times. The rearrangement joins TRBV19 to TRBJ1-2; D possibly corresponds to TRBD1 (5 bases). Per germline, CDR1 LNHDA and CDR2 SQIVND (reference sequence). CDR3 length: 15 amino acids. Trimming removed 1 base from V and 2 bases from J, with 11 bases in between. CDR3 residues: CASSIVEWGNYGYTF. The CDR3 DNA follows: TGTGCCAGTAGTATAGTTGAATGGGGGAACTATGGCTACACCTTC.

The CDR3 loop reads CASSPPGTKFF. The DNA for the CDR3 is TGTGCCAGCTCACCACCGGGGACTAAGTTCTTC. The chain has TRBV18 and TRBJ2-1; TRBD2 aligns across 7 bases. The CDR3 is made up of 11 amino acids. J gave up 14 bases and V 0 bases, and 1 base lay outside the gene matches. The germline V gene has CDR1 KGHSH and CDR2 LQKENI.

This clonotype was counted at least ten times. The V gene is TRBV28, the J gene TRBJ2-5; D may be TRBD1 (6 bases). This CDR3 region has 14 residues. Trimming removed 7 bases at V and 3 bases at J, with 15 bases between. Germline V gives CDR1 MDHEN, CDR2 SYDVKM. CDR3 in DNA: TGTGCCAGCAACCTCCGGGACATTGAAGAGACCCAGTACTTC. Translation: CASNLRDIEETQYF.

This chain's CDR3 is CASKQGQGPLAKNIQYF. The DNA for the CDR3 is TGTGCCAGCAAACAGGGACAGGGTCCCCTAGCCAAAAACATTCAGTACTTC. The chain carries TRBV27 and TRBJ2-4, with TRBD1 matching 9 bases. V was pared by 7 bases and J by 0 bases, with 10 bases of the junction left unmatched. This CDR3 comprises 17 residues. Germline V CDR1 and CDR2: MNHEY, SMNVEV (reference sequence).

Only a few counts were recorded for this clonotype. V and J are TRBV28 and TRBJ2-7; D call uncertain. CDR1 MDHEN and CDR2 SYDVKM come from the germline V gene. The CDR3 sequence is 12 residues long. The V end lost 3 bases, the J end lost 0 bases, and 3 bases lay between the germline ends. The DNA for the CDR3 is TGTGCCAGCAGTTTTCCCTCCTACGAGCAGTACTTC. This translates into CASSFPSYEQYF.

This clonotype was counted ten times or more. V usage is TRBV12-3 or TRBV12-4 and J usage is TRBJ1-5; 7 nucleotides align to TRBD1. With V trimmed by 4 bases and J by 3 bases, 3 bases remained unmatched. The CDR3 is made up of 14 amino acids. The CDR3: CASSSGQHNQPQHF. The CDR3 bases are TGTGCCAGCAGTTCGGGACAGCACAATCAGCCCCAGCATTTT.

The chain joins TRBV12-3 or TRBV12-4 to TRBJ2-1, with 10 bases that match TRBD2. With V trimmed by 5 bases and J by 3 bases, 10 bases remained unmatched. CDR3 length: 17 residues. CDR3 bases: TGTGCCAGCAGTAGACGCCGGCGGACTAGCGGCTACAATGAGCAGTTCTTC. This codes for CASSRRRRTSGYNEQFF.

This clonotype was seen at least ten times. This sequence joins TRBV24-1 and TRBJ2-1, with 8 bases identical to TRBD2. Per germline, CDR1 KGHDR and CDR2 SFDVKD. V lost 6 bases and J lost 3; bases outside the gene matches: 6. CDR3 length: 15 residues. For the CDR3, the DNA is TGTGCCACCAGTTCGCCTCGGGGGGGCTACAATGAGCAGTTCTTC. This encodes CATSSPRGGYNEQFF.